These 32 T cell receptor beta chains were sequenced from one sample in a study of T cell clonality in common variable immunodeficiency. Data came from immunoSEQ multiplex PCR; TCRdb stores just in-frame clones and leaves some out. The sample shows about 39,000 clones, no singletons; the ten largest hold around 1.5%. The specimen was peripheral blood mononuclear cells. Receptors originate from a person aged 18-70 years in good health.

Many counts were recorded for this clone. The DNA ends 3 residues before the CDR3 does, and the rest of the CDR3 is filled in from the germline J gene. This chain connects TRBV7-2 to TRBJ2-7, with TRBD1 matching 10 bases. With 1 base clipped from V and 5 bases from J, the junction kept 5 bases outside the gene matches. CDR1 SGHTA and CDR2 FQGNSA come from the germline V gene. The CDR3 is 15 residues long. The DNA read from the CDR3 is TGTGCCAGCAGCTTAGGTGGGACAGGGGTTCACGAG. This translates into CASSLGGTGVHE. The entire CDR3 sequence reads CASSLGGTGVHEQYF.

This clone appeared many times. The read terminates 3 residues ahead of where the CDR3 ends, so the germline J gene completes it. This chain connects TRBV5-1 to TRBJ2-1, with 13 bases aligning to TRBD2. CDR1 SGHRS and CDR2 YFSETQ come from the germline V gene. The CDR3 has 15 amino acids. V gave up 4 bases and J gave up 6 bases; unmatched junction bases: 4. The CDR3 loop is CASSPGLAGVNEQFF. The part of the CDR3 DNA that was read is TGCGCCAGCAGCCCCGGACTAGCGGGAGTCAATGAG.

This clone was detected ten times or more. The read comes to an end 3 residues before the CDR3 does, leaving the germline J gene to fill in the end. The genes are TRBV7-8 and TRBJ2-1; the match to TRBD1 covers 7 bases. Trimming cost V 3 bases and J 5 bases; bases outside gene matches: 1. Germline V gene data show CDR1 as SGHVS and CDR2 as FQNEAQ. This CDR3 comprises 13 residues. The CDR3 loop reads CASSLGQNNEQFF. CDR3 bases read: TGTGCCAGCAGCTTGGGACAGAACAATGAG.

This clone was seen at least ten times. The CDR3 is cut off 3 residues early in the read; its end comes from the germline J gene. J is TRBJ1-2 and V is TRBV29-1; D unclear. Trimming pared 2 bases from V and 2 bases from J, leaving 6 bases between. The CDR3 totals 12 residues. Looked up from germline, CDR1 is SQVTM and CDR2 is ANQGSEA. The covered CDR3 bases are TGCAGCGTTGAATCGGGGAACTATGGC. It codes for CSVESGNYG. The entire CDR3 is CSVESGNYGYTF.

Relative to its sample, this clone is medium-sized. The read falls 3 residues short of the CDR3 end, and the missing part is taken from the germline J gene. The rearrangement joins TRBV29-1 to TRBJ2-2; 11 nucleotides agree with TRBD1. With 7 bases clipped from V and 2 bases from J, the junction kept 6 bases outside the gene matches. Germline CDR1 is SQVTM and CDR2 is ANQGSEA. This CDR3 region has 15 residues. The CDR3 spells CSARTGGGNTGELFF. The part of the CDR3 DNA that was read is TGCAGCGCCCGGACAGGGGGCGGCAACACCGGGGAG.

Many counts were recorded for this clone. The read finishes 3 residues shy of the CDR3 end, and the germline J gene is used to complete it. The genes are TRBV20-1 and TRBJ2-7; no firm D call. The germline CDR1 and CDR2 sequences are DFQATT and SNEGSKA (reference sequence). The CDR3 totals 13 residues. Trimming removed 7 bases at V and 2 bases at J, with 15 bases between. The sequenced part of the CDR3 DNA is TGCAGTGGGGCGCACGCGATTCCCTACGAG. Amino acids: CSGAHAIPYE. The full CDR3 reads CSGAHAIPYEQYF.

This clone was seen repeatedly, ten times or more. The read comes to an end 3 residues before the CDR3 does, leaving the germline J gene to fill in the end. V is TRBV2 and J is TRBJ2-1; 12 bases are shared with TRBD2. The junction had 11 bases not matched to a gene; V was cut back by 5 bases and J by 9 bases. Looked up from germline, CDR1 is SNHLY and CDR2 is FYNNEI. The CDR3 has 16 residues. The CDR3 DNA, read in part, is TGTGCCAGCAGTTCGGGACTAGCGGGCCCTCTGGGTGAG. This gives the protein CASSSGLAGPLGE. The CDR3 as a whole reads CASSSGLAGPLGEQFF. The entire variable domain, with the rest obtained from reference TRBV2 and TRBJ2-1, is as follows: EPEVTQTPSHQVTQMGQEVILRCVPISNHLYFYWYRQILGQKVEFLVSFYNNEISEKSEIFDDQFSVERPDGSNFTLKIRSTKLEDSAMYFCASSSGLAGPLGEQFFGPGTRLTVL.

This clone was recorded many times. Read data end 3 residues before the CDR3 end; the end is taken from the germline J gene. The chain recombines TRBV20-1 with TRBJ2-1; TRBD2 aligns across 8 bases. The J segment lost 6 bases and the V segment lost 3 bases, leaving 10 bases of the junction unmatched. This CDR3 spans 15 amino acids. CDR1 and CDR2 from the germline V gene are DFQATT and SNEGSKA (reference sequence). CDR3 bases read: TGCAGTGCTAGGAAAGCCATAGCGGGGACCAATGAG. The encoded protein is CSARKAIAGTNE. The full CDR3 protein reads CSARKAIAGTNEQFF.

This clone appeared many times. The CDR3 end falls 3 residues outside the read, so it is completed with the germline J gene. The rearrangement joins TRBV29-1 to TRBJ1-1, with D possibly matching TRBD1 (5 bases). The V gene's germline CDR1 is SQVTM and CDR2 ANQGSEA. Trimming removed 3 bases at V and 0 bases at J, with 14 bases between. The CDR3 contains 15 residues. CDR3 bases read: TGCAGCGTTGAGGGGCAGGGCCGCATGAACACTGAA. Its protein is CSVEGQGRMNTE. The whole CDR3 sequence reads CSVEGQGRMNTEAFF. Variable domain in full (rest from reference TRBV29-1 and TRBJ1-1): SAVISQKPSRDICQRGTSLTIQCQVDSQVTMMFWYRQQPGQSLTLIATANQGSEATYESGFVIDKFPISRPNLTFSTLTVSNMSPEDSSIYLCSVEGQGRMNTEAFFGQGTRLTVV.

The sample holds many counts of this clone. The sequence runs out 3 residues before the end of the CDR3; the remainder is reconstructed from the germline J gene. This rearrangement joins TRBV5-6 to TRBJ2-7, with TRBD1 identical over 9 bases. The CDR3 has 15 amino acids. J was trimmed by 0 bases and V by 3 bases; bases with no gene match: 4. Per the germline V gene, CDR1 is SGHDT and CDR2 is YYEEEE. The CDR3 DNA, read in part, is TGTGCCAGCAGCTACCGGGACAGGGACTCCTACGAG. It specifies CASSYRDRDSYE. From start to end, the CDR3 is CASSYRDRDSYEQYF. The whole variable domain, filled in from reference TRBV5-6 and TRBJ2-7, reads DAGVTQSPTHLIKTRGQQVTLRCSPKSGHDTVSWYQQALGQGPQFIFQYYEEEERQRGNFPDRFSGHQFPNYSSELNVNALLLGDSALYLCASSYRDRDSYEQYFGPGTRLTVT.

There are a few counts of this clone. Read sequence stops 3 residues before the CDR3 end, and the germline J gene provides the missing end. This sequence joins TRBV20-1 and TRBJ2-1; D is perhaps TRBD2 (6 bases). There are 14 residues in the CDR3. Germline V gives CDR1 DFQATT, CDR2 SNEGSKA (reference sequence). Trimming pared 3 bases from V and 8 bases from J, leaving 17 bases between. CDR3 bases read: TGCAGTGCTAGGAGGGCGGGAACGGAGGATGAG. Its protein is CSARRAGTEDE. The CDR3 as a whole reads CSARRAGTEDEQFF.

This clone was picked up many times. The read comes to an end 3 residues before the CDR3 does, leaving the germline J gene to fill in the end. The chain combines TRBV7-2 with TRBJ2-7; TRBD2 might be the D (6 bases). Germline lookup yields CDR1 SGHTA and CDR2 FQGNSA. The length of the CDR3 is 15 residues. V was shortened by 4 bases and J by 2 bases, with 15 bases between the two germline ends. CDR3 residues: CASSSQGLQTYEQYF. The covered CDR3 bases are TGTGCCAGCAGCTCCCAGGGACTCCAGACCTACGAG.

This clone was observed many times. The missing CDR3 end, 3 residues past where the read stops, is filled in from the germline J gene. This chain joins TRBV5-1 and TRBJ1-2; 7 bases fit TRBD1. There are 16 residues in the CDR3. The V gene end was trimmed by 4 bases and the J gene end by 4 bases; junction bases not matched to a gene: 13. Germline V gene data show CDR1 as SGHRS and CDR2 as YFSETQ. The CDR3: CASSPPDRSLGYGYTF. The sequenced CDR3 bases are TGCGCCAGCAGCCCCCCGGACAGGTCCTTGGGCTATGGC.

This clone has at least ten counts. The CDR3 is cut off 3 residues early in the read; its end comes from the germline J gene. The genes are TRBV19 and TRBJ2-7; 11 positions agree with TRBD1. V lost 5 bases to trimming and J lost 3 bases; unmatched junction nucleotides: 6. In germline, CDR1 is LNHDA, CDR2 SQIVND (reference sequence). The CDR3 runs to 15 residues. CDR3 amino acids: CASSSDRGQNYEQYF. The CDR3 bases that were read are TGTGCCAGTAGTTCGGACAGGGGGCAGAACTACGAG. The entire variable domain, with the rest obtained from reference TRBV19 and TRBJ2-7, is as follows: DGGITQSPKYLFRKEGQNVTLSCEQNLNHDAMYWYRQDPGQGLRLIYYSQIVNDFQKGDIAEGYSVSREKKESFPLTVTSAQKNPTAFYLCASSSDRGQNYEQYFGPGTRLTVT.

The sample holds many counts of this clone. The sequenced fragment ends 3 residues before the CDR3 boundary, so the rest is inferred from the germline J gene. The chain combines TRBV29-1 with TRBJ2-1; the match to TRBD2 covers 9 bases. V was clipped by 7 bases and J by 5 bases; unmatched bases: 3. Germline values: CDR1 SQVTM, CDR2 ANQGSEA. This CDR3 is 12 amino acids long. This chain's CDR3 is CSGRLADNEQFF. The sequenced CDR3 bases are TGCAGCGGGAGACTAGCGGACAATGAG.

This clone occurred many times. The read halts 3 residues ahead of the CDR3 end, with the missing end drawn from the germline J gene. The chain combines TRBV5-4 with TRBJ2-2; TRBD1 aligns across 10 bases. Losses at the gene ends were 7 bases for V and 8 bases for J; bases not matched to a gene: 11. CDR3 length: 15 amino acids. Per germline, CDR1 SGHNT and CDR2 YYREEE (reference sequence). The sequenced CDR3 bases are TGTGCCAGCTCTACCGGGACAGGGGTGTCGGGGGAG. It is translated as CASSTGTGVSGE. The whole CDR3 reads CASSTGTGVSGELFF.

This clone was observed a handful of times. The read ends 3 residues before the CDR3 terminus; that terminus is restored from the germline J gene. The V gene is TRBV5-1, the J gene TRBJ1-2; D is unclear. CDR3 length: 16 amino acids. CDR1 is SGHRS and CDR2 is YFSETQ in the germline V gene. The CDR3 is CASSLGLAGVADTYTF. The CDR3 DNA, read in part, is TGCGCCAGCAGCCTAGGACTAGCGGGAGTGGCAGATACC.

This clone was counted at least ten times. The read terminates 3 residues before the CDR3 end, so the remaining end is supplied by the germline J gene. The chain combines TRBV2 with TRBJ1-4; no clear D. CDR1 SNHLY and CDR2 FYNNEI come from the germline V gene. The CDR3 is 16 residues long. V was cut by 7 bases and J by 0 bases, with 15 bases left in between. CDR3 DNA, as far as it was read: TGTGCCAGCAAAGGTGGTCGCGGGGCAACTAATGAAAAA. Protein: CASKGGRGATNEK. The complete CDR3 sequence is CASKGGRGATNEKLFF.

At least ten counts were recorded for this clone. The missing CDR3 end, 3 residues past where the read stops, is filled in from the germline J gene. The J gene is TRBJ2-1, the V gene TRBV19; D is undetermined. The CDR3 runs to 13 residues. V lost 4 bases to trimming and J lost 9 bases, with 13 bases between them. Germline assignment: CDR1 LNHDA and CDR2 SQIVND (reference sequence). The CDR3 sequence: CASSTKFGTEQFF. Partial CDR3 DNA: TGTGCCAGTAGTACCAAATTCGGTACTGAG.

This clone has a count of ten or more. The CDR3 end is not reached by the read, which stops 3 residues before it; the germline J gene fills it in. The V call is TRBV20-1, the J call TRBJ2-7; 11 bases fit TRBD2. J lost 3 bases, V lost 5 bases, and 6 bases had no gene match. The CDR3 is 14 residues long. The germline gives CDR1 DFQATT, CDR2 SNEGSKA (reference sequence). The CDR3 protein is CSAEAGTSGYEQYF. The DNA read from the CDR3 is TGCAGTGCTGAGGCTGGGACTAGCGGCTACGAG.

This clone has ten or more counts. The CDR3 end lies 3 residues beyond the end of the read and is filled in from the germline J gene. This sequence joins TRBV7-3 and TRBJ2-3; D is uncertain. Germline CDR1 and CDR2: SGHTA and FQGTGA. Trimming left V 1 base short and J 4 bases short, with 6 bases between. The CDR3 runs 13 residues. The covered CDR3 bases are TGTGCCAGCAGCTTAAGGGCCTCAGATACG. It codes for CASSLRASDT. The CDR3 in its entirety is CASSLRASDTQYF.

This clone occurred many times. The read halts 3 residues ahead of the CDR3 end, with the missing end drawn from the germline J gene. The V and J genes are TRBV6-1 and TRBJ1-5, with 7 bases aligning to TRBD1. The length of the CDR3 is 15 residues. Germline V gene sequence: CDR1 MNHNS, CDR2 SASEGT. Trimming cost V 2 bases and J 3 bases; bases outside gene matches: 4. The CDR3 protein is CASSERGPHNQPQHF. Incomplete CDR3 DNA: TGTGCCAGCAGTGAAAGGGGGCCCCACAATCAGCCC.

This clone was detected ten times or more. The read finishes 3 residues shy of the CDR3 end, and the germline J gene is used to complete it. This chain joins TRBV20-1 and TRBJ1-2, with D maybe TRBD1 (5 bases). The germline V gene encodes CDR1 DFQATT and CDR2 SNEGSKA (reference sequence). The V end was cut by 6 bases, the J end by 2 bases, with 16 bases between. The length of the CDR3 is 14 residues. The DNA read from the CDR3 is TGCAGTGCACCCCCTGGAGGGGAGAACTATGGC. Protein: CSAPPGGENYG. The entire CDR3 protein is CSAPPGGENYGYTF.

This clone was observed many times. The CDR3 end is not reached by the read, which stops 3 residues before it; the germline J gene fills it in. V and J are TRBV5-4 and TRBJ1-2; unclear D gene. Germline V CDR1 and CDR2: SGHNT, YYREEE (reference sequence). The CDR3 is 13 amino acids. Deletions cut 0 bases from V and 5 bases from J, with 8 bases between. The CDR3 region is CASSLEQLYGYTF. CDR3 DNA (partial): TGTGCCAGCAGCTTGGAACAGCTTTATGGC.

This clone was seen many times. The read comes to an end 3 residues before the CDR3 does, leaving the germline J gene to fill in the end. This chain joins TRBV2 and TRBJ2-7, with 15 nucleotides matching TRBD2. V was pared by 11 bases and J by 6 bases, with 8 bases of the junction left unmatched. The CDR3 is made up of 14 amino acids. Looked up from germline, CDR1 is SNHLY and CDR2 is FYNNEI. CDR3 residues: CAAGLAGGSREQYF. The covered CDR3 bases are TGTGCCGCAGGACTAGCGGGAGGGTCCCGCGAG.

Many counts were recorded for this clone. The read ends 3 residues before the CDR3 terminus; that terminus is restored from the germline J gene. The chain employs TRBV6-4 and TRBJ2-2; possible D gene TRBD2, 6 bases. Per the germline V gene, CDR1 is MRHNA and CDR2 is SNTAGT. CDR3 length: 16 residues. V lost 0 bases, J lost 9 bases, and 17 bases lay in between. The CDR3 sequence is CASSDSGDSADRELFF. CDR3 bases read: TGTGCCAGCAGTGACTCCGGGGACTCCGCGGATAGGGAG.

This clone was recorded at least ten times. The read ends 3 residues early relative to the CDR3; the germline J gene fills the gap. The chain combines TRBV19 with TRBJ2-3, with D possibly being TRBD2 (6 bases). This CDR3 is 14 amino acids long. The V and J ends lost 5 bases and 0 bases respectively, with 9 bases between them. The germline V gene has CDR1 LNHDA and CDR2 SQIVND (reference sequence). The part of the CDR3 DNA that was read is TGTGCCAGTAGTGCCACTAGCAGCACAGATACG. Protein sequence: CASSATSSTDT. The whole CDR3 region reads CASSATSSTDTQYF.

This clone came up many times. The CDR3 end is not reached by the read, which stops 3 residues before it; the germline J gene fills it in. The V gene is TRBV2, the J gene TRBJ1-1; TRBD1 aligns across 9 bases. This CDR3 comprises 14 residues. V dropped 6 bases and J dropped 0; count of bases not matched to a gene: 2. Germline loops: CDR1 SNHLY, CDR2 FYNNEI. CDR3 bases read: TGTGCCAGCAGAGGACAGGGGATGAACACTGAA. Protein sequence: CASRGQGMNTE. Given in full, the CDR3 is CASRGQGMNTEAFF.

Partial CDR3 DNA: TGCGCCAGCAGCACAAGGACTGTCTACAATGAG. It yields the protein CASSTRTVYNE. The full CDR3 is CASSTRTVYNEQFF. The chain couples TRBV5-1 to TRBJ2-1; a weak D match, TRBD2 (5 bases). Read sequence stops 3 residues before the CDR3 end, and the germline J gene provides the missing end. Trimming cost V 4 bases and J 3 bases, with 11 bases left between them. This CDR3 has 14 residues. CDR1 and CDR2 from the germline V gene are SGHRS and YFSETQ.

A note on this clone: The read falls 3 residues short of the CDR3 end, and the missing part is taken from the germline J gene. The rearrangement links TRBV19 to TRBJ2-3, with D uncertain. Per germline, CDR1 LNHDA and CDR2 SQIVND (reference sequence). The CDR3 contains 13 residues. Incomplete CDR3 DNA: TGTGCCAGTAAAGGGTCCCACCAAGAGACG. Its translation is CASKGSHQET. The entire CDR3 is CASKGSHQETQYF.

This clone was detected ten times or more. The CDR3 goes on 3 residues after the read ends, and that part is filled in from the germline J gene. The rearrangement uses TRBV5-4 and TRBJ2-2, with D possibly matching TRBD2 (5 bases). CDR3 length: 15 amino acids. Trimming pared 2 bases from V and 5 bases from J, leaving 13 bases between. Looked up from germline, CDR1 is SGHNT and CDR2 is YYREEE (reference sequence). The sequenced CDR3 bases are TGTGCCAGCAGCTTTCGGATGGGCGGGACCGGGGAG. Its translation: CASSFRMGGTGE. The whole CDR3 protein reads CASSFRMGGTGELFF.

The table lists this clone with many counts. The read falls 3 residues short of the CDR3 end, and the missing part is taken from the germline J gene. The rearrangement links TRBV28 to TRBJ1-5; 11 positions agree with TRBD1. Germline assignment: CDR1 MDHEN and CDR2 SYDVKM. The CDR3 totals 16 residues. The trim removed 5 bases at V and 5 bases at J, leaving 8 bases unmatched. The CDR3 protein is CASSQGQGAYHQPQHF. CDR3 bases read: TGTGCCAGCAGTCAAGGACAGGGGGCTTATCATCAGCCC.